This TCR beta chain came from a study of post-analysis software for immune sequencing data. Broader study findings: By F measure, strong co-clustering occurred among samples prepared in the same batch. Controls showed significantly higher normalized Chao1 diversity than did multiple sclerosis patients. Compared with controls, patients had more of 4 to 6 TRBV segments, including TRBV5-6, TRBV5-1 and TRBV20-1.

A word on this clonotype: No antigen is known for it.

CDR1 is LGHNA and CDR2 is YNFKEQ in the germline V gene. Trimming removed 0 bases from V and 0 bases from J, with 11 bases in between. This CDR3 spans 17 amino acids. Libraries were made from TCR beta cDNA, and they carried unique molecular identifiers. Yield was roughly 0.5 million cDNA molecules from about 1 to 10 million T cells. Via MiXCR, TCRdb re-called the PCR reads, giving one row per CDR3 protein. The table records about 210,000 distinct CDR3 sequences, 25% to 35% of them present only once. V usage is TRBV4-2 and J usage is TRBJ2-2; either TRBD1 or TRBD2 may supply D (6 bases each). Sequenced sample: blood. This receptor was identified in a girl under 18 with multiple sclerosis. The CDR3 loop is CASSQDRGTTNTGELFF. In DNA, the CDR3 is TGTGCCAGCAGCCAAGATCGGGGGACAACGAACACCGGGGAGCTGTTTTTT.